A single sample gave rise to the 23 T cell receptor beta chains below, sequenced in a study of control samples from healthy donors and cancer patients. TCRdb's table, derived via immunoSEQ multiplex PCR, lists solely in-frame clones and lacks some. The sample shows over 150,000 clones, 96% of them seen only once. The sequencing input was blood. The receptors shown here come from a woman aged 25 to 39 in good health.

The chain couples TRBV6-6 to TRBJ2-7; TRBD1 is a possible D gene (6 bases). Germline CDR1 MNHNY, CDR2 SVGAGI (reference sequence). This CDR3 has 12 amino acids. The V end was cut by 8 bases, the J end by 0 bases, with 8 bases between. CDR3 coding DNA: TGTGCCAGCCGGACAGACTCCTACGAGCAGTACTTC. This encodes CASRTDSYEQYF.

J is TRBJ2-2 and V is TRBV5-6; D is uncertain. CDR3 length: 13 amino acids. CDR1 and CDR2 from the germline V gene are SGHDT and YYEEEE. V was clipped by 2 bases and J by 6 bases, with 8 bases between them. The CDR3 DNA reads as TGTGCCAGCAGCTTCGCCCCCCCCGGGGAGCTGTTTTTT. Encoded protein: CASSFAPPGELFF. Full variable domain (outside the CDR3, taken from reference TRBV5-6 and TRBJ2-2): DAGVTQSPTHLIKTRGQQVTLRCSPKSGHDTVSWYQQALGQGPQFIFQYYEEEERQRGNFPDRFSGHQFPNYSSELNVNALLLGDSALYLCASSFAPPGELFFGEGSRLTVL.

The chain employs TRBV7-8 and TRBJ1-3; no firm D call. This CDR3 comprises 15 residues. CDR1 and CDR2 (germline): SGHVS, FQNEAQ. Trimming stripped 4 bases from V and 1 base from J, with 11 bases between. The CDR3 loop is CASSSLPWSGNTIYF. CDR3 in DNA: TGTGCCAGCAGCTCCCTCCCGTGGTCTGGAAACACCATATATTTT.

About this clone: The junction departs from the called germline gene at one end, perhaps through a read error. Other DNA sequences within the sample encode an identical CDR3. V usage is TRBV4-1 and J usage is TRBJ1-5; D is ambiguous. The CDR3 totals 15 residues. Germline loops: CDR1 MGHRA, CDR2 YSYEKL. The CDR3, as DNA: TGTGCCAGCAGCCAAGACGAGCTACTCAATCAGCCCCAGCATTTT. This codes for CASSQDELLNQPQHF.

This sequence joins TRBV6-5 and TRBJ2-7; no reliable D call. The V end was cut by 0 bases, the J end by 4 bases, with 16 bases between. The V gene's germline CDR1 is MNHEY and CDR2 SVGAGI. The CDR3 covers 16 residues. The CDR3 nucleotides read TGTGCCAGCAGTTACTCGGTATTAAGCTCCGGTTACGAGCAGTACTTC. It is translated as CASSYSVLSSGYEQYF.

This clone was counted a single time. This sequence joins TRBV15 and TRBJ2-7, with TRBD1 matching 10 bases. Trimming at V came to 1 base and at J to 2 bases, leaving 2 bases not matched to a gene. Germline CDR1 reads LNHNV; CDR2 reads YYDKDF (reference sequence). This CDR3 is 15 amino acids long. This chain's CDR3 is CATSRGGTGAYEQYF. DNA for the CDR3: TGTGCCACCAGCAGAGGGGGGACAGGGGCCTACGAGCAGTACTTC.

The chain couples TRBV9 to TRBJ2-7; D uncertain. Germline values: CDR1 SGDLS, CDR2 YYNGEE. The CDR3 consists of 15 residues. V was pared by 0 bases and J by 3 bases, with 13 bases between. The CDR3 loop is CASSVGHLSRYEQYF. The CDR3 DNA follows: TGTGCCAGCAGCGTAGGCCATCTTTCCCGCTACGAGCAGTACTTC.

The chain uses TRBV27 and TRBJ1-2; 7 bases map to TRBD1. This CDR3 has 15 residues. Germline CDR1 and CDR2: MNHEY and SMNVEV (reference sequence). After removal of 2 bases from V and 8 bases from J, the junction contained 11 bases not matched to a gene. CDR3 residues: CASSLGSAGGEGYTF. DNA of the CDR3: TGTGCCAGCAGTTTAGGTTCTGCAGGGGGTGAGGGCTACACCTTC.

As DNA, the CDR3 is TGTGCCAGCAGCCAAGGACAGGTGATCGCACCCCTCCACTTT. It encodes CASSQGQVIAPLHF. The chain joins TRBV4-2 to TRBJ1-6, with a possible D match to TRBD1 (6 bases). Germline V CDR1 and CDR2: LGHNA, YNFKEQ. V was clipped by 1 base and J by 11 bases, with 12 bases between them. The CDR3 runs 14 residues.

The V call is TRBV28, the J call TRBJ1-1; D remains unclear. The CDR3 sequence is 14 residues long. The germline V gene has CDR1 MDHEN and CDR2 SYDVKM. V was cut by 6 bases and J by 0 bases, with 11 bases left in between. CDR3 bases: TGTGCCAGCAGGGTGGCTGTTCTGAACACTGAAGCTTTCTTT. Translation gives CASRVAVLNTEAFF. The full variable domain, with the rest looked up from reference TRBV28 and TRBJ1-1, is DVKVTQSSRYLVKRTGEKVFLECVQDMDHENMFWYRQDPGLGLRLIYFSYDVKMKEKGDIPEGYSVSREKKERFSLILESASTNQTSMYLCASRVAVLNTEAFFGQGTRLTVV.

V gene TRBV30 combines with J gene TRBJ1-1; the D is unclear. The germline V and J ends were trimmed by 8 bases and 3 bases, with 16 bases remaining between them. The CDR3 has 13 amino acids. Germline values: CDR1 GTSNPN, CDR2 SVGIG (reference sequence). CDR3 bases: TGTGCCCAAAAGCCGGGGTGGGACACTGAAGCTTTCTTT. Its translation: CAQKPGWDTEAFF.

V usage is TRBV9 and J usage is TRBJ2-1; 14 nucleotides agree with TRBD2. The CDR3 covers 17 residues. Germline trimming cut 4 bases from V and 4 bases from J; bases unmatched to any gene: 7. CDR1 is SGDLS and CDR2 is YYNGEE in the germline V gene. The CDR3 region is CASSKRLAGGPYNEQFF. CDR3 nucleotides: TGTGCCAGCAGCAAAAGACTAGCGGGAGGGCCTTACAATGAGCAGTTCTTC.

The gene calls are TRBV4-1 and TRBJ2-1, with TRBD1 matching over 9 bases. CDR1 and CDR2 from the germline V gene are MGHRA and YSYEKL. This CDR3 has 14 residues. J gave up 6 bases and V 1 base, and 1 base lay outside the gene matches. Here the CDR3 DNA reads TGCGCCAGCAGCCAAGGACAGGGGGGCAATGAGCAGTTCTTC. This codes for CASSQGQGGNEQFF.

The chain joins TRBV5-1 to TRBJ2-1, with 10 bases fitting TRBD1. Losses at the gene ends were 7 bases for V and 8 bases for J; bases not matched to a gene: 3. The CDR3 totals 12 residues. Per the germline V gene, CDR1 is SGHRS and CDR2 is YFSETQ. The chain's CDR3 is CASGQGVYEQFF. The CDR3 nucleotides read TGCGCCAGCGGACAGGGGGTGTATGAGCAGTTCTTC.

The chain employs TRBV5-4 and TRBJ1-1; no reliable D call. Germline V lookup: CDR1 SGHNT, CDR2 YYREEE (reference sequence). V lost 4 bases, J lost 7 bases, and 14 bases lay in between. There are 13 residues in the CDR3. CDR3 DNA sequence: TGTGCCAGCAGCCCAGGTTTAAGTTTTGAAGCTTTCTTT. This translates into CASSPGLSFEAFF.

The chain has TRBV2 and TRBJ2-5; D gene uncertain. The length of the CDR3 is 12 residues. The germline gives CDR1 SNHLY, CDR2 FYNNEI. V was cut by 6 bases and J by 3 bases, with 8 bases left in between. The DNA for the CDR3 is TGTGCCAGCAGCACAGTGGAAGAGACCCAGTACTTC. Protein product: CASSTVEETQYF. The full variable domain, completed using reference TRBV2 and TRBJ2-5, is EPEVTQTPSHQVTQMGQEVILRCVPISNHLYFYWYRQILGQKVEFLVSFYNNEISEKSEIFDDQFSVERPDGSNFTLKIRSTKLEDSAMYFCASSTVEETQYFGPGTRLLVL.

This clone was detected once. The chain links TRBV7-9 to TRBJ2-7; TRBD1 aligns across 9 bases. Germline-derived CDR1 and CDR2 are SEHNR and FQNEAQ (reference sequence). This CDR3 spans 16 amino acids. V gave up 2 bases and J gave up 1 base; unmatched junction bases: 6. CDR3 sequence reads: CASSLIAGQGSYEQYF. CDR3 coding DNA: TGTGCCAGCAGCTTAATCGCGGGACAGGGATCCTACGAGCAGTACTTC. Variable domain in full (rest from reference TRBV7-9 and TRBJ2-7): DTGVSQNPRHKITKRGQNVTFRCDPISEHNRLYWYRQTLGQGPEFLTYFQNEAQLEKSRLLSDRFSAERPKGSFSTLEIQRTEQGDSAMYLCASSLIAGQGSYEQYFGPGTRLTVT.

The chain joins TRBV7-2 to TRBJ1-6; the D is unclear. This CDR3 contains 14 residues. Germline loops: CDR1 SGHTA, CDR2 FQGNSA. The V gene lost 0 bases and the J gene lost 5 bases, with 5 bases spanning the gap. Written as DNA, the CDR3 is TGTGCCAGCAGCTTAGCCTGGGATAATTCACCCCTCCACTTT. Translating gives CASSLAWDNSPLHF.

The rearrangement joins TRBV6-2 or TRBV6-3 to TRBJ1-2; possible D gene TRBD1, 5 bases. V lost 3 bases and J 6 bases, leaving 14 bases between the germline ends. Germline values: CDR1 MNHEY, CDR2 SVGEGT. This CDR3 comprises 14 residues. The CDR3 DNA follows: TGTGCCAGCAGTTATTTCAGTTGGGGGGATGGCTACACCTTC. Its translation is CASSYFSWGDGYTF.

The chain employs TRBV28 and TRBJ1-1; 11 bases fit TRBD1. CDR1 is MDHEN and CDR2 is SYDVKM in the germline V gene. With 5 bases clipped from V and 6 bases from J, the junction kept 8 bases outside the gene matches. The CDR3 sequence is 15 residues long. The CDR3 here is CASSPTGQGGAEAFF. DNA for the CDR3: TGTGCCAGCAGTCCAACGGGACAGGGGGGCGCTGAAGCTTTCTTT. Full variable domain (missing parts from reference TRBV28 and TRBJ1-1): DVKVTQSSRYLVKRTGEKVFLECVQDMDHENMFWYRQDPGLGLRLIYFSYDVKMKEKGDIPEGYSVSREKKERFSLILESASTNQTSMYLCASSPTGQGGAEAFFGQGTRLTVV.

The chain has TRBV28 and TRBJ2-2; maybe TRBD1 (5 bases). Germline CDR1 reads MDHEN; CDR2 reads SYDVKM. This CDR3 has 17 residues. Trimming took 2 bases from V and 2 from J, leaving 15 bases between them. CDR3 region: CASSLRGRLGNTGELFF. CDR3 in DNA: TGTGCCAGCAGTTTAAGGGGTCGCCTGGGCAACACCGGGGAGCTGTTTTTT.

This clone has a handful of counts. The J gene is TRBJ1-3, the V gene TRBV6-4; 10 bases fit TRBD1. Germline lookup yields CDR1 MRHNA and CDR2 SNTAGT. The J segment lost 2 bases and the V segment lost 3 bases, leaving 1 base of the junction unmatched. CDR3 length: 15 residues. CDR3 sequence reads: CASSETGGTGNTIYF. The CDR3 DNA is TGTGCCAGCAGTGAGACAGGGGGCACTGGAAACACCATATATTTT.

The rearrangement joins TRBV19 to TRBJ2-5; TRBD2 matches at 13 bases. J was trimmed by 4 bases and V by 5 bases; bases with no gene match: 10. This CDR3 has 17 amino acids. The V gene's germline CDR1 is LNHDA and CDR2 SQIVND (reference sequence). CDR3 DNA sequence: TGTGCCAGTAGTTACGGACTAGCGGGAGATTTTCGAGAGACCCAGTACTTC. Translated: CASSYGLAGDFRETQYF.